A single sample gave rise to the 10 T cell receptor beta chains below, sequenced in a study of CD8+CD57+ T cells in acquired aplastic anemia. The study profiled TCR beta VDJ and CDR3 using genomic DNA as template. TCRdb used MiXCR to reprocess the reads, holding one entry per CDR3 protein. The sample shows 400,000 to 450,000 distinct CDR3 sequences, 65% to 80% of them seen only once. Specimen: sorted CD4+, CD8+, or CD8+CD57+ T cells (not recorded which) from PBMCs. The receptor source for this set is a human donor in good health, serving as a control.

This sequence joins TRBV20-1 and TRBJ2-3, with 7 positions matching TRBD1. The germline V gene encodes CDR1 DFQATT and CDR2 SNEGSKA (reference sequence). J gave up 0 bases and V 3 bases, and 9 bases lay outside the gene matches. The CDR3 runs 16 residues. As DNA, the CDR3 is TGCAGTGCTAGGCAACCGGGACAGCCTAGCACAGATACGCAGTATTTT. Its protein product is CSARQPGQPSTDTQYF.

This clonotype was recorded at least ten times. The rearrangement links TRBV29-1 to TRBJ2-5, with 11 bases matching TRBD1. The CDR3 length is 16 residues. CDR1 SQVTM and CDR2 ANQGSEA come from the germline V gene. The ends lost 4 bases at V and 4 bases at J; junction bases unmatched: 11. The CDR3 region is CSVATLGQGAGETQYF. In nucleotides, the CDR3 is TGCAGCGTTGCCACCCTTGGACAGGGGGCCGGAGAGACCCAGTACTTC.

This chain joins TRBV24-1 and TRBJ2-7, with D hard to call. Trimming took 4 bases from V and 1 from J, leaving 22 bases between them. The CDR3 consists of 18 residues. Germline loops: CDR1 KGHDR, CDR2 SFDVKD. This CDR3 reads CATSELTDGRQRSYEQYV. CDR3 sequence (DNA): TGTGCCACCAGTGAGTTAACAGACGGGCGCCAAAGGTCCTACGAGCAGTACGTC.

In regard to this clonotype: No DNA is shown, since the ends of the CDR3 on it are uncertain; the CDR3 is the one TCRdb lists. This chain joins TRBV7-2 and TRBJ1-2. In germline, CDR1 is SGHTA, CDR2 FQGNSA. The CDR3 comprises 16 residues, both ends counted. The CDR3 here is CASSWTYEQYFGPYTF.

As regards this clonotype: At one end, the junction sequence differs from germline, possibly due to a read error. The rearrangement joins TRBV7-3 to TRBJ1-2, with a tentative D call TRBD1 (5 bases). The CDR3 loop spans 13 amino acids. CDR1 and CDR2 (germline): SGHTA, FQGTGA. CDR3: CASSDFARAGYSF. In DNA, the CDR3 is TGTGCCAGCAGTGATTTTGCCAGGGCTGGCTACTCCTTC.

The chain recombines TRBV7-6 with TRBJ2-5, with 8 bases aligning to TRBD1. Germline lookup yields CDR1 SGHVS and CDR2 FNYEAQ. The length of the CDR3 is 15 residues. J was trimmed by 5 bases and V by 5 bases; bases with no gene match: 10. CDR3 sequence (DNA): TGTGCCAGCAGCCAAGATCAGGGGGCGGCGGAGACCCAGTACTTC. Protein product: CASSQDQGAAETQYF. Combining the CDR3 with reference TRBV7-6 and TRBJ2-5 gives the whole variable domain GAGVSQSPRYKVTKRGQDVALRCDPISGHVSLYWYRQALGQGPEFLTYFNYEAQQDKSGLPNDRFSAERPEGSISTLTIQRTEQRDSAMYRCASSQDQGAAETQYFGPGTRLLVL.

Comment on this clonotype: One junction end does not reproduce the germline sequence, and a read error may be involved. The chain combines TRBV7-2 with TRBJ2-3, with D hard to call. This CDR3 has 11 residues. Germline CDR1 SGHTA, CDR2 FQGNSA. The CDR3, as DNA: TGTGCCAGCAGCTTATATGATACGCGGTATTTT. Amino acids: CASSLYDTRYF.

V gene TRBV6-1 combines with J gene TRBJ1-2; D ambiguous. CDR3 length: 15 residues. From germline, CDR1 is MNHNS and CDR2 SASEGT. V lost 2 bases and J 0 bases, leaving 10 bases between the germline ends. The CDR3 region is CASSELALSNYGYTF. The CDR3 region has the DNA TGTGCCAGCAGTGAACTCGCCCTATCTAACTATGGCTACACCTTC.

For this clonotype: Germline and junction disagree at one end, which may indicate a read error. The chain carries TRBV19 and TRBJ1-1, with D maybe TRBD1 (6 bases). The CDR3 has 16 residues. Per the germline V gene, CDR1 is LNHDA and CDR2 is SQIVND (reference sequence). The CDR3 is CASSIQGPNTEAVFVF. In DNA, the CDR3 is TGTGCCAGTAGTATACAGGGGCCGAACACTGAAGCTGTCTTTGTCTTT.

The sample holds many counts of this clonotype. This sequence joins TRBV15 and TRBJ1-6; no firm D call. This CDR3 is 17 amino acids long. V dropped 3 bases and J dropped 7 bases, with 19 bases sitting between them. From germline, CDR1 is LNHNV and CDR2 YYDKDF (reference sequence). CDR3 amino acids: CATSRRPVQAINSPLHF. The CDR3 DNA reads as TGTGCCACCAGCAGGAGACCGGTTCAAGCTATAAATTCACCCCTCCACTTT.